These 5 T cell receptor beta chains originate from one sample sequenced in a study of metastatic and nonmetastatic thyroid tumors. Thyroid surgery was preceded by no treatment in any patient. With MiXCR, TCRdb called clones anew from the PCR reads. The table records 20,000 to 25,000 clones, 36% of them present only once. The specimen was blood. These TCRs come from a male donor with papillary thyroid cancer or a benign thyroid nodule (not recorded which). Some clones in this sample may be carry-over from other donors' samples.

Ten or more counts support this clone. The gene calls are TRBV10-3 and TRBJ2-3; 11 bases match TRBD2. V lost 10 bases to trimming and J lost 2 bases; unmatched junction nucleotides: 8. The CDR3 length is 15 residues. In germline, CDR1 is ENHRY, CDR2 SYGVKD. The chain's CDR3 is CATALAGGTTDTQYF. CDR3 nucleotides: TGTGCCACCGCCCTAGCGGGAGGTACCACAGATACGCAGTATTTT.

Ten or more counts support this clone. The V gene is TRBV2, the J gene TRBJ1-2; D is possibly TRBD1 (5 bases). Trimming cost V 5 bases and J 4 bases, with 11 bases left between them. Germline V lookup: CDR1 SNHLY, CDR2 FYNNEI. This CDR3 spans 13 amino acids. CDR3 region: CASSNGDVYGYTF. CDR3 bases: TGTGCCAGCAGTAACGGGGACGTCTATGGCTACACCTTC.

This sequence joins TRBV7-6 and TRBJ2-7; D is ambiguous. Germline V lookup: CDR1 SGHVS, CDR2 FNYEAQ. This CDR3 has 10 amino acids. V was pared by 5 bases and J by 2 bases, with 1 base between. This chain's CDR3 is CASSPYEQYF. The CDR3 nucleotides are TGTGCCAGCAGCCCCTACGAGCAGTACTTC.

The gene calls are TRBV5-1 and TRBJ2-7, with 13 bases aligning to TRBD2. The ends lost 4 bases at V and 7 bases at J; junction bases unmatched: 11. CDR3 length: 16 amino acids. The germline CDR1 and CDR2 sequences are SGHRS and YFSETQ. As DNA, the CDR3 is TGCGCCAGCAGCATCGAAGGACTAGCGGGAGCTAGGGAGCAGTACTTC. This codes for CASSIEGLAGAREQYF.

The gene calls are TRBV30 and TRBJ2-7; 8 bases agree with TRBD1. The germline V gene has CDR1 GTSNPN and CDR2 SVGIG (reference sequence). With 0 bases clipped from V and 4 bases from J, the junction kept 8 bases outside the gene matches. CDR3 length equals 15 residues. CDR3 DNA sequence: TGTGCCTGGAGTGTACCCGCCAGGGGGCGATACGAGCAGTACTTC. Encoded protein: CAWSVPARGRYEQYF. Combining the CDR3 with reference TRBV30 and TRBJ2-7 gives the whole variable domain SQTIHQWPATLVQPVGSPLSLECTVEGTSNPNLYWYRQAAGRGLQLLFYSVGIGQISSEVPQNLSASRPQDRQFILSSKKLLLSDSGFYLCAWSVPARGRYEQYFGPGTRLTVT.